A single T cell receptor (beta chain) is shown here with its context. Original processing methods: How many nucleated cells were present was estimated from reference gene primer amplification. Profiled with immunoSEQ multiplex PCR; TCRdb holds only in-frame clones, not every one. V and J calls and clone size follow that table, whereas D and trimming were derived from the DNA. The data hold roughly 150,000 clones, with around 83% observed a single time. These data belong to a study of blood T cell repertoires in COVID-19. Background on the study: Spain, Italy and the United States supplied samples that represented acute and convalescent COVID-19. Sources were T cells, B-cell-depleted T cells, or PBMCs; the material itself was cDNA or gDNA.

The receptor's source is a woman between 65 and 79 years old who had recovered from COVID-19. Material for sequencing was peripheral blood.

For the CDR3, the DNA is TGTGCCAGCAGCCGGGCGGGGGGGCATTTGGTTGAAAAACTGTTTTTT. Its protein is CASSRAGGHLVEKLFF. V is TRBV11-2 and J is TRBJ1-4, with D tentatively TRBD1 (6 bases). Per the germline V gene, CDR1 is SGHAT and CDR2 is FQNNGV. CDR3 length: 16 residues. Trimming stripped 5 bases from V and 7 bases from J, with 20 bases between.